These 9 T cell receptor beta chains originate from one sample sequenced in a study of CD8+ T cells in alopecia areata. The treatment denotes: oral pan-JAK inhibitor, 5-10 mg twice daily. cDNA reverse transcribed from extracted RNA served as the sequencing template. Profiled with immunoSEQ multiplex PCR; TCRdb holds only in-frame clones, not every one. The profile covers about 110,000 clones, with 84% appearing a single time and 24% taken by the ten largest. The sample here was CD8+ T cells sorted from blood, taken at week 24, from a patient treated with tofacitinib. Source of these receptors: a human donor with alopecia areata.

The V gene is TRBV9, the J gene TRBJ2-1; TRBD2 aligns across 7 bases. The CDR3 covers 18 residues. After removal of 0 bases from V and 0 bases from J, the junction contained 9 bases not matched to a gene. CDR1 SGDLS and CDR2 YYNGEE come from the germline V gene. This CDR3 is CASSVEPSGVSSYNEQFF. The DNA of the CDR3 is TGTGCCAGCAGCGTAGAACCCAGCGGGGTGAGCTCCTACAATGAGCAGTTCTTC.

The chain links TRBV2 to TRBJ2-3, with D tentatively TRBD1 (5 bases). This CDR3 has 12 amino acids. CDR1 is SNHLY, CDR2 FYNNEI, per germline. The ends were cut back, 1 base at V and 8 bases at J, with 7 bases in the middle. CDR3: CASSEGRGTQYF. The CDR3 DNA is TGTGCCAGCAGTGAAGGAAGGGGTACGCAGTATTTT. Combining the CDR3 with reference TRBV2 and TRBJ2-3 gives the whole variable domain EPEVTQTPSHQVTQMGQEVILRCVPISNHLYFYWYRQILGQKVEFLVSFYNNEISEKSEIFDDQFSVERPDGSNFTLKIRSTKLEDSAMYFCASSEGRGTQYFGPGTRLTVL.

The chain joins TRBV7-8 to TRBJ2-7, with D unclear. The ends were cut back, 2 bases at V and 7 bases at J, with 6 bases in the middle. Germline CDR1 is SGHVS and CDR2 is FQNEAQ. This CDR3 spans 11 amino acids. This CDR3 is CASSLLTEQYF. Written as DNA, the CDR3 is TGTGCCAGCAGCTTATTGACAGAGCAGTACTTC.

The chain carries TRBV11-2 and TRBJ1-1; D call uncertain. Germline V gene sequence: CDR1 SGHAT, CDR2 FQNNGV. Between the trimmed V and J ends, which lost 0 bases and 1 base, there was a span of 15 bases. The CDR3 totals 17 residues. The CDR3 coding sequence is TGTGCCAGCAGCTTAGATTTGCCGGGATTTTCGAACACTGAAGCTTTCTTT. It encodes CASSLDLPGFSNTEAFF. The full variable domain, with the rest looked up from reference TRBV11-2 and TRBJ1-1, is EAGVAQSPRYKIIEKRQSVAFWCNPISGHATLYWYQQILGQGPKLLIQFQNNGVVDDSQLPKDRFSAERLKGVDSTLKIQPAKLEDSAVYLCASSLDLPGFSNTEAFFGQGTRLTVV.

This chain uses TRBV4-1 with TRBJ2-7, with D possibly matching TRBD2 (5 bases). Germline V gives CDR1 MGHRA, CDR2 YSYEKL. The CDR3 contains 14 residues. Deletions cut 4 bases from V and 5 bases from J, with 15 bases between. The CDR3 spells CASSPTGSSDEQYF. The DNA of the CDR3 is TGCGCCAGCAGCCCCACGGGGAGTTCCGACGAGCAGTACTTC.

The gene calls are TRBV2 and TRBJ2-1, with TRBD2 matching 12 bases. Germline lookup yields CDR1 SNHLY and CDR2 FYNNEI. The CDR3 spans 16 residues. V lost 9 bases to trimming and J lost 5 bases; unmatched junction nucleotides: 11. The CDR3: CARGGTSGRLNNEQFF. The CDR3 DNA follows: TGTGCCAGGGGTGGGACTAGCGGGCGACTAAACAATGAGCAGTTCTTC.

This rearrangement joins TRBV29-1 to TRBJ2-3; 8 bases fit TRBD1. Germline-derived CDR1 and CDR2 are SQVTM and ANQGSEA. The CDR3 is 13 residues long. Trimming removed 6 bases from V and 5 bases from J; junction bases left unmatched: 7. The CDR3 is CSVLTGEVDTQYF. The CDR3 nucleotides are TGCAGCGTCCTGACAGGGGAGGTAGATACGCAGTATTTT.

The J gene is TRBJ2-3, the V gene TRBV7-3; D might be TRBD1 or TRBD2, each matching 6 bases. Trimming pared 3 bases from V and 5 bases from J, leaving 12 bases between. Germline V CDR1 and CDR2: SGHTA, FQGTGA. CDR3 length: 14 amino acids. CDR3 region: CASSFTGAGDTQYF. The CDR3 region has the DNA TGTGCCAGCAGCTTTACGGGGGCAGGAGATACGCAGTATTTT.

This clone was seen a few times. The chain joins TRBV19 to TRBJ1-5, with D possibly TRBD1 on 6 matching bases. Trimming shortened V by 6 bases and J by 7 bases, and 13 bases separated the two germline ends. CDR1 and CDR2 (germline): LNHDA, SQIVND (reference sequence). CDR3 length equals 13 residues. This chain's CDR3 is CASSGQITQPQHF. In DNA, the CDR3 is TGTGCCAGTAGCGGACAGATCACGCAGCCCCAGCATTTT.